These 30 T cell receptor beta chains originate from one sample sequenced in a study of cytomegalovirus exposure and HLA in healthy donors. Primers: 60 Vbeta forward and 13 Jbeta reverse. This table comes from immunoSEQ multiplex PCR, and its TCRdb copy is limited to in-frame clones, with some not included. Of about 190,000 clones listed, 70% to 75% are singletons. The sequenced material came from PBMCs. These receptors were collected from a man between 25 and 39 years old in good health and CMV-seropositive.

DNA of the CDR3: TGTGCCAGCAGTTATCTAGGAAGATTAAATAAAAACATTCAGTACTTC. It specifies CASSYLGRLNKNIQYF. The rearrangement links TRBV6-9 to TRBJ2-4; D uncertain. The CDR3 is made up of 16 amino acids. V was shortened by 2 bases and J by 4 bases, with 15 bases between the two germline ends. Germline V lookup: CDR1 MNHGY, CDR2 SVAAGI.

As DNA, the CDR3 is TGTGCCAGCAGCGCATCGGGCAGGGGCACCTATAATTCACCCCTCCACTTT. This encodes CASSASGRGTYNSPLHF. The chain recombines TRBV9 with TRBJ1-6; maybe TRBD1 (6 bases). Deletions cut 3 bases from V and 2 bases from J, with 15 bases between. The CDR3 sequence is 17 residues long. Germline V gives CDR1 SGDLS, CDR2 YYNGEE.

The J gene is TRBJ2-7, the V gene TRBV6-5; TRBD2 aligns across 7 bases. The junction had 7 bases not matched to a gene; V was cut back by 5 bases and J by 0 bases. Germline CDR1 and CDR2: MNHEY and SVGAGI. The CDR3 has 15 amino acids. The CDR3 spells CASSNSGADSYEQYF. The CDR3 region has the DNA TGTGCCAGCAGTAACAGCGGGGCTGACTCCTACGAGCAGTACTTC.

The chain carries TRBV5-1 and TRBJ2-7, with D perhaps matching TRBD2 (5 bases). The germline V and J ends were trimmed by 0 bases and 2 bases, with 12 bases remaining between them. Germline CDR1 and CDR2: SGHRS and YFSETQ. The CDR3 has 15 residues. CDR3 region: CASSLGSGGTYEQYF. DNA for the CDR3: TGCGCCAGCAGCTTGGGGAGCGGAGGCACCTACGAGCAGTACTTC.

This clone was recorded a few times. The rearrangement joins TRBV28 to TRBJ1-2, with 11 bases matching TRBD1. With V trimmed by 3 bases and J by 4 bases, 1 base remained unmatched. The germline CDR1 and CDR2 sequences are MDHEN and SYDVKM. CDR3 length: 14 amino acids. The CDR3: CASSLGQGGYGYTF. CDR3 coding DNA: TGTGCCAGCAGTTTGGGACAGGGGGGCTATGGCTACACCTTC.

The V gene is TRBV7-9, the J gene TRBJ2-2; perhaps TRBD2 as D (7 bases). Germline V gene sequence: CDR1 SEHNR, CDR2 FQNEAQ (reference sequence). Trimming removed 4 bases at V and 6 bases at J, with 18 bases between. The CDR3 has 16 amino acids. In DNA form, the CDR3 reads TGTGCCAGCAGCTCCTTGGGGGGGGCCGAAGCCGGGGAGCTGTTTTTT. This codes for CASSSLGGAEAGELFF. Complete variable domain (other parts from reference TRBV7-9 and TRBJ2-2): DTGVSQNPRHKITKRGQNVTFRCDPISEHNRLYWYRQTLGQGPEFLTYFQNEAQLEKSRLLSDRFSAERPKGSFSTLEIQRTEQGDSAMYLCASSSLGGAEAGELFFGEGSRLTVL.

This chain joins TRBV6-5 and TRBJ1-4; D gene unclear. CDR1 is MNHEY, CDR2 SVGAGI, per germline. V shed 5 bases and J shed 4 bases, with 14 bases lying between them. The length of the CDR3 is 15 residues. The CDR3 loop is CASSTSGRSNEKLFF. CDR3 nucleotides: TGTGCCAGCAGTACCTCCGGGAGGAGTAATGAAAAACTGTTTTTT.

This sequence joins TRBV5-1 and TRBJ2-7, with D perhaps TRBD2 (8 bases). This CDR3 is built from 14 residues. The V end was cut by 6 bases, the J end by 6 bases, with 19 bases between. Germline V CDR1 and CDR2: SGHRS, YFSETQ. CDR3: CASTRTGAGGEQYF. The CDR3 nucleotides are TGCGCCAGCACCCGGACAGGCGCGGGAGGCGAGCAGTACTTC. The variable domain in full, with the rest retrieved from reference TRBV5-1 and TRBJ2-7, is KAGVTQTPRYLIKTRGQQVTLSCSPISGHRSVSWYQQTPGQGLQFLFEYFSETQRNKGNFPGRFSGRQFSNSRSEMNVSTLELGDSALYLCASTRTGAGGEQYFGPGTRLTVT.

This clone was found once. The chain uses TRBV7-9 and TRBJ2-3; D remains ambiguous. Germline values: CDR1 SEHNR, CDR2 FQNEAQ (reference sequence). Between the trimmed V and J ends, which lost 2 bases and 0 bases, there was a span of 9 bases. The CDR3 has 15 amino acids. The CDR3 DNA reads as TGTGCCAGCAGCTTAAGCGTTGTTAGCACAGATACGCAGTATTTT. It yields the protein CASSLSVVSTDTQYF.

This clone was observed a handful of times. This chain joins TRBV7-2 and TRBJ1-2, with D possibly TRBD1 on 5 matching bases. CDR1 and CDR2 (germline): SGHTA, FQGNSA. V was shortened by 0 bases and J by 2 bases, with 7 bases between the two germline ends. This CDR3 is 14 amino acids long. In DNA form, the CDR3 reads TGTGCCAGCAGCTTAGCGACAGCAAACTATGGCTACACCTTC. Translated: CASSLATANYGYTF.

This clone was counted only a few times. The V call is TRBV19, the J call TRBJ1-2, with a possible D match to TRBD1 (5 bases). The CDR3 is 13 residues long. CDR1 and CDR2 from the germline V gene are LNHDA and SQIVND (reference sequence). Trimming removed 6 bases from V and 4 bases from J, with 12 bases in between. The CDR3 is CASREGRTYGYTF. The CDR3 region has the DNA TGTGCCAGTAGGGAGGGACGGACCTATGGCTACACCTTC.

The chain couples TRBV30 to TRBJ2-2, with 9 positions matching TRBD2. The CDR3 is 15 residues long. CDR1 and CDR2 (germline): GTSNPN, SVGIG (reference sequence). V lost 1 base, J lost 7 bases, and 7 bases stayed unmatched. The CDR3, as DNA: TGTGCCTGGAGTGAGGCGGGGGGGCCAAGCGGGGAGCTGTTTTTT. This gives the protein CAWSEAGGPSGELFF.

CDR3 region: CASSPTPGQGASNQPQHF. The CDR3 region has the DNA TGCGCCAGCAGTCCGACGCCGGGACAGGGGGCCAGCAATCAGCCCCAGCATTTT. J is TRBJ1-5 and V is TRBV10-1, with 12 bases lining up with TRBD1. In germline, CDR1 is WNHNN, CDR2 SYGVQD (reference sequence). The CDR3 sequence is 18 residues long. After removal of 5 bases from V and 1 base from J, the junction contained 9 bases not matched to a gene.

This clone was seen only once. The rearrangement uses TRBV9 and TRBJ2-1, with a possible D match to TRBD2 (6 bases). Germline CDR1 reads SGDLS; CDR2 reads YYNGEE. The CDR3 consists of 15 residues. Deletions cut 0 bases from V and 6 bases from J, with 13 bases between. CDR3 coding DNA: TGTGCCAGCAGCGTAGCGCCGGAGGGTTCCAATGAGCAGTTCTTC. This translates into CASSVAPEGSNEQFF.

The V call is TRBV5-1, the J call TRBJ2-5, with 8 bases that match TRBD2. The ends lost 0 bases at V and 4 bases at J; junction bases unmatched: 5. Germline V gives CDR1 SGHRS, CDR2 YFSETQ. The CDR3 covers 15 residues. The CDR3 nucleotides read TGCGCCAGCAGCTTGGGTCGGGGGGGCCGAGAGACCCAGTACTTC. It encodes CASSLGRGGRETQYF.

Only one count was recorded for this clone. The chain has TRBV2 and TRBJ2-7; tentatively, D is TRBD2 (6 bases). The germline V gene has CDR1 SNHLY and CDR2 FYNNEI. The germline V and J ends were trimmed by 5 bases and 0 bases, with 11 bases remaining between them. The CDR3 runs 14 residues. The CDR3 spells CASSPHGGSYEQYF. The CDR3 DNA sequence: TGTGCCAGCAGTCCCCACGGGGGCTCCTACGAGCAGTACTTC.

The genes are TRBV10-3 and TRBJ2-1; tentative D call: TRBD1 (6 bases). Trimming cost V 10 bases and J 9 bases, with 19 bases left between them. In germline, CDR1 is ENHRY, CDR2 SYGVKD. This CDR3 is built from 13 residues. The CDR3 loop is CATLPRQDGEQFF. CDR3 DNA sequence: TGTGCCACCCTCCCTCGACAGGACGGTGAGCAGTTCTTC.

The chain couples TRBV6-6 to TRBJ2-1; TRBD1 matches at 9 bases. CDR1 and CDR2 from the germline V gene are MNHNY and SVGAGI (reference sequence). V lost 4 bases to trimming and J lost 4 bases; unmatched junction nucleotides: 8. The CDR3 length is 16 residues. CDR3 in DNA: TGTGCCAGCAGTTGGGGGACAGGGATAAATTACAATGAGCAGTTCTTC. Its protein is CASSWGTGINYNEQFF.

The chain couples TRBV30 to TRBJ2-5; 9 nucleotides agree with TRBD2. The DNA end is more similar to TRBJ2-7, so the J call may be wrong. From germline, CDR1 is GTSNPN and CDR2 SVGIG (reference sequence). The CDR3 is 15 amino acids. CDR3 in amino acids: CAWSVRGGGAYEQYF. The CDR3, as DNA: TGTGCCTGGAGTGTACGAGGCGGGGGGGCGTACGAGCAGTACTTC.

V is TRBV12-5 and J is TRBJ1-2; D is perhaps TRBD1 (6 bases). From germline, CDR1 is LGHNT and CDR2 FRNRAP. Trimming cost V 2 bases and J 5 bases, with 15 bases left between them. The CDR3 is 15 residues long. The chain's CDR3 is CASGLRDRRHYGYTF. The CDR3 DNA sequence: TGTGCTAGTGGTTTGAGAGACAGGCGACATTATGGCTACACCTTC.

The chain couples TRBV9 to TRBJ1-1; D is ambiguous. V dropped 4 bases and J dropped 1 base, with 17 bases sitting between them. The V gene's germline CDR1 is SGDLS and CDR2 YYNGEE. CDR3 length: 16 residues. This CDR3 is CASSPWASRSNTEAFF. The CDR3 coding sequence is TGTGCCAGCAGCCCATGGGCCTCACGTTCGAACACTGAAGCTTTCTTT.

The chain recombines TRBV5-1 with TRBJ2-7, with 11 bases lining up with TRBD1. CDR3 length: 15 amino acids. The junction had 5 bases not matched to a gene; V was cut back by 2 bases and J by 4 bases. The germline gives CDR1 SGHRS, CDR2 YFSETQ. The DNA for the CDR3 is TGCGCCAGCAGCTTCACCGGGACAGGGGGGTACGAGCAGTACTTC. Its protein product is CASSFTGTGGYEQYF.

The chain recombines TRBV7-8 with TRBJ2-7; D possibly corresponds to TRBD2 (6 bases). The V gene's germline CDR1 is SGHVS and CDR2 FQNEAQ. This CDR3 comprises 14 residues. Trimming pared 2 bases from V and 4 bases from J, leaving 12 bases between. The CDR3 spells CASSLSGSGYEQYF. DNA of the CDR3: TGTGCCAGCAGCTTATCCGGGAGTGGTTACGAGCAGTACTTC.

The J gene is TRBJ1-1, the V gene TRBV28, with D possibly TRBD1 on 5 matching bases. The V gene lost 4 bases and the J gene lost 6 bases, with 12 bases spanning the gap. From germline, CDR1 is MDHEN and CDR2 SYDVKM. The length of the CDR3 is 13 residues. CDR3 residues: CASSSAGLAEAFF. As DNA, the CDR3 is TGTGCCAGCAGTTCCGCGGGGCTGGCTGAAGCTTTCTTT.

J is TRBJ2-1 and V is TRBV6-1; TRBD1 might be the D (6 bases). This CDR3 is built from 14 residues. Germline V gene lookup returns CDR1 MNHNS and CDR2 SASEGT. Trimming left V 6 bases short and J 5 bases short, with 14 bases between. CDR3 bases: TGTGCCAGCAGGTCCGGGACAAACAACAATGAGCAGTTCTTC. Translated: CASRSGTNNNEQFF.

This clone was seen only a few times. V usage is TRBV5-1 and J usage is TRBJ1-4; TRBD1 matches 12 bases. Trimming at V came to 4 bases and at J to 8 bases, leaving 3 bases not matched to a gene. The CDR3 covers 14 residues. Germline-derived CDR1 and CDR2 are SGHRS and YFSETQ. CDR3 DNA sequence: TGCGCCAGCAGCCCAGGGACAGGGGGCGAAAAACTGTTTTTT. It codes for CASSPGTGGEKLFF.

CDR3 bases: TGCGCCAGCCGTGAGGGGGGGGCGGACTACGAGCAGTACTTC. Translated: CASREGGADYEQYF. This chain uses TRBV5-1 with TRBJ2-7; TRBD2 might be the D (7 bases). Germline lookup yields CDR1 SGHRS and CDR2 YFSETQ. The CDR3 runs to 14 residues. V gave up 7 bases and J gave up 3 bases, with 17 bases separating them.

DNA of the CDR3: TGTGCCAGCAGTCTCACAGGGGGCCCGGGACGAACTGAAGCTTTCTTT. Protein: CASSLTGGPGRTEAFF. The chain couples TRBV28 to TRBJ1-1, with 9 positions matching TRBD1. CDR3 length: 16 residues. CDR1 is MDHEN and CDR2 is SYDVKM in the germline V gene. V was clipped by 5 bases and J by 5 bases; unmatched bases: 12.

The chain combines TRBV30 with TRBJ1-4; TRBD1 is a possible D gene (6 bases). The CDR3 runs to 12 residues. The germline V gene encodes CDR1 GTSNPN and CDR2 SVGIG (reference sequence). V lost 4 bases and J 4 bases, leaving 7 bases between the germline ends. CDR3 nucleotide sequence: TGTGCCTGGAACAGGGATAATGAAAAACTGTTTTTT. Translation: CAWNRDNEKLFF.

This chain links TRBV7-2 with TRBJ2-1, with 10 bases matching TRBD2. Germline V gives CDR1 SGHTA, CDR2 FQGNSA. The CDR3 length is 20 residues. J lost 1 base, V lost 0 bases, and 12 bases had no gene match. CDR3 protein: CASSLAPPGVAGGSYNEQFF. CDR3 in DNA: TGTGCCAGCAGCTTAGCGCCGCCGGGCGTAGCGGGGGGATCCTACAATGAGCAGTTCTTC.